These 27 T cell receptor beta chains originate from one sample sequenced in a study of shared clonotypes between healthy human individuals. Assay used: immunoSEQ multiplex PCR; TCRdb lists only in-frame clones, some missing. The sample includes over 2 million clones, about 95% of them seen just once. Sequencing was carried out using naive CD4+ T cells sorted from blood. Described subset: CD45RA+ positively selected. The receptors originated from a man aged 18 to 30 in good health.

This chain's CDR3 is CARQGPNYGYTF. CDR3 coding DNA: TGTGCCAGACAGGGGCCTAACTATGGCTACACCTTC. The chain has TRBV2 and TRBJ1-2; 7 positions match TRBD1. This CDR3 spans 12 amino acids. Trimming at V came to 9 bases and at J to 0 bases, leaving 1 base not matched to a gene. Per germline, CDR1 SNHLY and CDR2 FYNNEI.

The rearrangement uses TRBV4-1 and TRBJ2-6; the D gene is possibly TRBD1 (6 bases). The CDR3 is made up of 18 amino acids. V lost 1 base and J lost 0, with 13 bases in between. Germline V gene data show CDR1 as MGHRA and CDR2 as YSYEKL. In DNA form, the CDR3 reads TGCGCCAGCAGCCAAGGTTCGGACAGCTACTCTGGGGCCAACGTCCTGACTTTC. Encoded protein: CASSQGSDSYSGANVLTF.

CDR3 sequence: CASSSQREQFF. Here the CDR3 DNA reads TGTGCCAGCAGCTCCCAGCGGGAGCAGTTCTTC. The genes are TRBV7-2 and TRBJ2-1, with a possible D match to TRBD2 (5 bases). Trimming removed 4 bases at V and 10 bases at J, with 8 bases between. Germline CDR1 is SGHTA and CDR2 is FQGNSA. This CDR3 contains 11 residues.

As for this clone: Other DNA sequences in the same sample also yield this CDR3. CDR3 DNA sequence: TGTGCCAGCAGCTCAACAGGGTACGAGCAGTACTTC. This encodes CASSSTGYEQYF. The rearrangement links TRBV7-2 to TRBJ2-7, with D possibly TRBD1 on 6 matching bases. V gave up 4 bases and J gave up 4 bases, with 8 bases separating them. The CDR3 loop spans 12 amino acids. Germline V gives CDR1 SGHTA, CDR2 FQGNSA.

The gene calls are TRBV29-1 and TRBJ2-2; D gene unclear. Per germline, CDR1 SQVTM and CDR2 ANQGSEA. CDR3 length equals 13 residues. V was clipped by 7 bases and J by 1 base, with 10 bases between them. The CDR3 nucleotides are TGCAGCGGCTCTCCCGAGAACACCGGGGAGCTGTTTTTT. This translates into CSGSPENTGELFF.

This clone was counted between two and nine times. V gene TRBV10-1 combines with J gene TRBJ1-2; no clear D. The CDR3 covers 11 residues. From germline, CDR1 is WNHNN and CDR2 SYGVQD (reference sequence). Trimming stripped 3 bases from V and 5 bases from J, with 4 bases between. The CDR3 spells CASSDQYGYTF. The CDR3 bases are TGCGCCAGCAGTGATCAGTATGGCTACACCTTC.

The chain combines TRBV19 with TRBJ1-4; D is unresolved. The CDR3 is 14 amino acids. Germline CDR1 LNHDA, CDR2 SQIVND (reference sequence). Trimming pared 6 bases from V and 4 bases from J, leaving 12 bases between. Here the CDR3 reads CASRPQRLNEKLFF. The CDR3 nucleotides are TGTGCCAGTAGACCACAGCGGCTTAATGAAAAACTGTTTTTT. Using reference TRBV19 and TRBJ1-4 for the parts outside the CDR3, the full variable domain is DGGITQSPKYLFRKEGQNVTLSCEQNLNHDAMYWYRQDPGQGLRLIYYSQIVNDFQKGDIAEGYSVSREKKESFPLTVTSAQKNPTAFYLCASRPQRLNEKLFFGSGTQLSVL.

As to this clone: Within the sample, other DNA sequences also encode this same CDR3. This chain connects TRBV30 to TRBJ2-7; TRBD1 agrees at 9 bases. CDR1 and CDR2 (germline): GTSNPN, SVGIG (reference sequence). V lost 5 bases, J lost 1 base, and 0 bases stayed unmatched. The CDR3 runs to 12 residues. The CDR3 region is CAWGQGSYEQYF. The CDR3 nucleotides read TGTGCCTGGGGACAGGGGTCCTACGAGCAGTACTTC.

This chain uses TRBV6-1 with TRBJ2-7; TRBD1 matches at 9 bases. Trimming took 11 bases from V and 5 from J; bases not matched to a gene: 10. The CDR3 covers 13 residues. Germline CDR1 MNHNS, CDR2 SASEGT. The CDR3 here is CAAIQGAPNEQYF. The DNA of the CDR3 is TGTGCCGCGATACAGGGGGCCCCCAACGAGCAGTACTTC.

J is TRBJ2-7 and V is TRBV6-5, with D perhaps assigned TRBD1 or TRBD2 (6 bases each). Germline-derived CDR1 and CDR2 are MNHEY and SVGAGI. V was pared by 6 bases and J by 7 bases, with 22 bases between. This CDR3 contains 15 residues. For the CDR3, the DNA is TGTGCCAGCAGGGGGGCGGGGCAGCGGAGGCTGGAGCAGTACTTC. Encoded protein: CASRGAGQRRLEQYF.

A remark on this clone: One junction end disagrees with the germline gene, perhaps due to a read error. Other DNA sequences in this specimen translate into the identical CDR3. V is TRBV6-5 and J is TRBJ1-1; D might be TRBD1 (6 bases). The CDR3 covers 14 residues. The germline CDR1 and CDR2 sequences are MNHEY and SVGAGI. DNA of the CDR3: TGTGCCAGCAGGCAGGGGTTCGTAAACACTGAGGCTTTCTTT. This sequence encodes CASRQGFVNTEAFF.

This clone was observed a single time. The identical CDR3 is also encoded by other nucleotide sequences in the sample. V gene TRBV5-1 combines with J gene TRBJ2-7; 7 nucleotides line up with TRBD1. After removal of 3 bases from V and 6 bases from J, the junction contained 9 bases not matched to a gene. Germline V gene lookup returns CDR1 SGHRS and CDR2 YFSETQ. This CDR3 is 14 amino acids long. CDR3 loop: CASSSLQGSGEQYF. Written as DNA, the CDR3 is TGCGCCAGCAGCTCTTTACAGGGGAGCGGCGAGCAGTACTTC.

This rearrangement joins TRBV6-5 to TRBJ1-1, with a possible D match to TRBD1 (6 bases). The CDR3 consists of 14 residues. Germline CDR1 is MNHEY and CDR2 is SVGAGI. V was pared by 6 bases and J by 0 bases, with 11 bases between. The CDR3 here is CASRNRVMNTEAFF. The DNA for the CDR3 is TGTGCCAGCAGGAACAGGGTAATGAACACTGAAGCTTTCTTT.

The V gene is TRBV7-2, the J gene TRBJ1-2, with D tentatively TRBD1 (6 bases). V lost 5 bases and J 4 bases, leaving 20 bases between the germline ends. Germline CDR1 is SGHTA and CDR2 is FQGNSA. The CDR3 loop spans 16 amino acids. The CDR3 DNA follows: TGTGCCAGCAGCCCAGACCGGGGACACCACGTCTATGGCTACACCTTC. Its protein is CASSPDRGHHVYGYTF.

The DNA for the CDR3 is TGCAGTGCTAGTGTTTATAATGAGCAGTTCTTC. It yields the protein CSASVYNEQFF. V and J are TRBV20-1 and TRBJ2-1; D not certain. Germline V gene data show CDR1 as DFQATT and CDR2 as SNEGSKA (reference sequence). There are 11 residues in the CDR3. Trimming took off 3 bases at V and 7 bases at J, with 7 bases between the two ends.

V usage is TRBV7-2 and J usage is TRBJ1-6, with 7 nucleotides matching TRBD1. CDR3 length: 15 residues. The V segment lost 4 bases and the J segment 5 bases; nucleotides outside the gene matches: 5. CDR1 is SGHTA, CDR2 FQGNSA, per germline. The CDR3 DNA follows: TGTGCCAGCAGCTGGCGGGACAGAAATAATTCACCCCTCCACTTT. It specifies CASSWRDRNNSPLHF.

V is TRBV5-1 and J is TRBJ2-3, with TRBD2 matching over 14 bases. The germline CDR1 and CDR2 sequences are SGHRS and YFSETQ. After removal of 4 bases from V and 3 bases from J, the junction contained 16 bases not matched to a gene. The CDR3 loop spans 20 amino acids. DNA of the CDR3: TGCGCCAGCAGCCCTGGACTAGCGGGGGGCCGGTTCAGAGGGACAGATACGCAGTATTTT. As protein: CASSPGLAGGRFRGTDTQYF.

This clone has just one count. The chain is built from TRBV19 and TRBJ2-4; D not resolved. V was pared by 5 bases and J by 6 bases, with 11 bases between. Germline CDR1 is LNHDA and CDR2 is SQIVND (reference sequence). This CDR3 region has 13 residues. CDR3 sequence: CASSAPVGNIQYF. The CDR3 DNA sequence: TGTGCCAGTAGTGCGCCGGTGGGAAACATTCAGTACTTC.

The chain employs TRBV5-6 and TRBJ1-4; D is perhaps TRBD1 (5 bases). Per germline, CDR1 SGHDT and CDR2 YYEEEE. Trimming took 2 bases from V and 3 from J, leaving 8 bases between them. The CDR3 is 14 amino acids. CDR3 amino acids: CASSLRGANEKLFF. For the CDR3, the DNA is TGTGCCAGCAGCTTACGGGGGGCTAATGAAAAACTGTTTTTT. Together with reference TRBV5-6 and TRBJ1-4, the CDR3 gives the full variable domain: DAGVTQSPTHLIKTRGQQVTLRCSPKSGHDTVSWYQQALGQGPQFIFQYYEEEERQRGNFPDRFSGHQFPNYSSELNVNALLLGDSALYLCASSLRGANEKLFFGSGTQLSVL.

The CDR3 reads CAISADLKGATNEKLFF. CDR3 coding DNA: TGTGCCATCAGTGCGGATTTGAAGGGGGCGACTAATGAAAAACTGTTTTTT. The V and J genes are TRBV10-3 and TRBJ1-4, with 7 nucleotides matching TRBD1. Trimming at V came to 4 bases and at J to 2 bases, leaving 10 bases not matched to a gene. This CDR3 has 17 residues. Germline loops: CDR1 ENHRY, CDR2 SYGVKD.

The chain recombines TRBV5-6 with TRBJ1-4; D is undetermined. This CDR3 is 14 amino acids long. Germline lookup yields CDR1 SGHDT and CDR2 YYEEEE. Trimming took 0 bases from V and 5 from J, leaving 8 bases between them. Written as DNA, the CDR3 is TGTGCCAGCAGCTTGGCGCGGAGGAATGAAAAACTGTTTTTT. As protein: CASSLARRNEKLFF.

The chain couples TRBV27 to TRBJ2-7; D gene ambiguous. Germline lookup yields CDR1 MNHEY and CDR2 SMNVEV (reference sequence). Trimming pared 6 bases from V and 0 bases from J, leaving 9 bases between. CDR3 length: 13 amino acids. The CDR3 DNA sequence: TGTGCCAGCAGCACAGACGCCTCCTACGAGCAGTACTTC. Its protein is CASSTDASYEQYF.

This chain connects TRBV11-1 to TRBJ2-1; 8 bases map to TRBD2. CDR1 is SGHAT and CDR2 is FQDESV in the germline V gene (reference sequence). V lost 5 bases to trimming and J lost 5 bases; unmatched junction nucleotides: 8. The CDR3 totals 15 residues. CDR3 in amino acids: CASSLTAGADNEQFF. The CDR3 DNA reads TGTGCCAGCAGCCTCACAGCGGGGGCTGACAATGAGCAGTTCTTC.

The chain is built from TRBV7-2 and TRBJ2-7, with TRBD2 matching 8 bases. The CDR3 contains 14 residues. Germline V gene data show CDR1 as SGHTA and CDR2 as FQGNSA. V lost 4 bases to trimming and J lost 7 bases; unmatched junction nucleotides: 9. For the CDR3, the DNA is TGTGCCAGCAGCTCCCAGGGACTAGTAAGGGAGCAGTACTTC. Residues: CASSSQGLVREQYF.

This clone was detected only a few times. The sample carries other DNA sequences with the same CDR3. This chain joins TRBV6-1 and TRBJ1-5; the D gene is possibly TRBD1 (5 bases). The CDR3 totals 15 residues. V shed 1 base and J shed 2 bases, with 9 bases lying between them. Germline CDR1 is MNHNS and CDR2 is SASEGT. CDR3 protein: CASSEGGLGNQPQHF. The CDR3 DNA sequence: TGTGCCAGCAGTGAAGGGGGCTTGGGCAATCAGCCCCAGCATTTT.

V is TRBV10-3 and J is TRBJ2-3; tentatively, D is TRBD1 (6 bases). CDR3 length: 13 residues. The germline V gene encodes CDR1 ENHRY and CDR2 SYGVKD. Deletions cut 10 bases from V and 1 base from J, with 12 bases between. CDR3 coding DNA: TGTGCCACCCGAGAGGGGGGCACAGATACGCAGTATTTT. It specifies CATREGGTDTQYF.

The chain couples TRBV28 to TRBJ1-4; TRBD1 aligns across 7 bases. The CDR3 covers 14 residues. Losses at the gene ends were 2 bases for V and 4 bases for J; bases not matched to a gene: 1. In germline, CDR1 is MDHEN, CDR2 SYDVKM. The CDR3: CASSLGDSNEKLFF. In nucleotides, the CDR3 is TGTGCCAGCAGTTTAGGGGACAGTAATGAAAAACTGTTTTTT.